One sample yielded the 2 T cell receptor beta chains listed below, sequenced in a study of CXCR3-negative and CXCR3-positive naive CD8 T cells. The TRB libraries of cDNA were built by UMI-labeled 5' RACE. TCRdb reprocessed the 5' RACE reads, with one entry per CDR3 protein and no DNA. The data show 45,000 to 55,000 distinct CDR3 sequences, and the top ten clones hold over 14%. Input material: memory CD8+ T cells from blood. Every receptor here comes from a human donor in good health. Some clones in this sample may be carry-over from other donors' samples.

This sequence joins TRBV20-1 and TRBJ2-2; the D gene TCRdb calls, TRBD1, cannot be checked with no DNA. This CDR3 region has 15 residues. Germline V gene data show CDR1 as DFQATT and CDR2 as SNEGSKA (reference sequence). The CDR3 is CSARVAGEDTGELFF.

The chain carries TRBV20-1 and TRBJ1-5. This CDR3 spans 13 amino acids. Germline assignment: CDR1 DFQATT and CDR2 SNEGSKA (reference sequence). This CDR3 reads CSARDRNNQPQHF.